The next 8 T cell receptor beta chains were all read from a single sample in a study of blood T cells in healthy people across ages (dated by TCRdb to 2014 to 2015). Library creation used 5' RACE. Instrument used: Illumina HiSeq 2500. The second PCR ran for about 7 to 11 cycles and used a J-beta primer mix along with a sample-barcoded 5' primer. The raw public reads went through TCRdb reprocessing: fastp at Q25, MiXCR clone calling, in-frame beta chains kept. Each entry merges the rows of one CDR3 protein and shows their most common DNA and genes. For this sample there are 1.5 million to 2 million distinct CDR3 sequences; over 25% appear just once. Of the sample, 7.7% is held by the ten largest clones. Sequenced material: blood. The source of these receptors is a woman aged 30 to 39 in good health.

The chain joins TRBV7-9 to TRBJ2-5; 7 nucleotides agree with TRBD1. The CDR3 loop spans 15 amino acids. Trimming removed 6 bases from V and 5 bases from J; junction bases left unmatched: 12. Germline CDR1 is SEHNR and CDR2 is FQNEAQ (reference sequence). CDR3 sequence: CASSPTAGGEETQYF. Here the CDR3 DNA reads TGTGCCAGCAGTCCTACCGCAGGGGGAGAGGAGACCCAGTACTTC.

This chain links TRBV20-1 with TRBJ1-6; D may be TRBD1 (5 bases). Between the trimmed V and J ends, which lost 6 bases and 10 bases, there was a span of 28 bases. CDR3 length equals 17 residues. Germline CDR1 DFQATT, CDR2 SNEGSKA (reference sequence). This CDR3 is CSARPPWGDPSKSPLHF. The DNA of the CDR3 is TGCAGTGCCCGGCCCCCTTGGGGGGACCCGTCGAAGTCACCCCTCCACTTT.

V gene TRBV15 combines with J gene TRBJ2-2, with no clear D. V lost 6 bases and J 0 bases, leaving 11 bases between the germline ends. The CDR3 has 15 residues. CDR1 is LNHNV, CDR2 YYDKDF, per germline (reference sequence). In DNA form, the CDR3 reads TGTGCCACCAGTCGGGTCCTCGCGAACACCGGGGAGCTGTTTTTT. Protein: CATSRVLANTGELFF.

This clonotype has at least ten counts. The chain combines TRBV7-9 with TRBJ2-6, with D unclear. CDR3 length: 18 amino acids. Germline V gene lookup returns CDR1 SEHNR and CDR2 FQNEAQ (reference sequence). The ends were cut back, 5 bases at V and 0 bases at J, with 17 bases in the middle. CDR3 sequence: CASSPGSIKSSGANVLTF. The DNA of the CDR3 is TGTGCCAGCAGCCCCGGATCAATAAAAAGCTCTGGGGCCAACGTCCTGACTTTC.

This clonotype was observed a handful of times. The rearrangement links TRBV7-2 to TRBJ2-1; D is perhaps TRBD2 (6 bases). Germline V gives CDR1 SGHTA, CDR2 FQGNSA. V shed 1 base and J shed 8 bases, with 12 bases lying between them. The CDR3 consists of 14 residues. The CDR3 coding sequence is TGTGCCAGCAGCTTAGGGGTGGGGGACTATGAGCAGTTCTTC. Protein sequence: CASSLGVGDYEQFF.

This clonotype was counted at least ten times. The chain uses TRBV20-1 and TRBJ2-7; 9 nucleotides align to TRBD2. The germline gives CDR1 DFQATT, CDR2 SNEGSKA (reference sequence). The CDR3 contains 14 residues. After removal of 7 bases from V and 3 bases from J, the junction contained 10 bases not matched to a gene. The CDR3 sequence is CSVLKPSGNYEQYF. CDR3 nucleotide sequence: TGCAGTGTCCTGAAGCCTAGCGGGAACTACGAGCAGTACTTC.

There are a few counts of this clonotype. CDR3 in amino acids: CAWSVTGETQYF. In DNA, the CDR3 is TGTGCCTGGAGTGTAACTGGAGAGACCCAGTACTTC. The V and J genes are TRBV30 and TRBJ2-5; D remains ambiguous. This CDR3 has 12 amino acids. Trimming left V 0 bases short and J 4 bases short, with 6 bases between. In germline, CDR1 is GTSNPN, CDR2 SVGIG (reference sequence).

This clonotype occurred a few times. The CDR3: CASSISTGRIAKNIQYF. Written as DNA, the CDR3 is TGTGCCAGCAGTATATCGACAGGGCGAATAGCCAAAAACATTCAGTACTTC. The chain employs TRBV2 and TRBJ2-4; 7 bases are shared with TRBD1. Germline values: CDR1 SNHLY, CDR2 FYNNEI. This CDR3 has 17 residues. V trimming: 5 bases; J trimming: 0 bases; junction bases outside the gene matches: 10.